One sample yielded the 25 T cell receptor beta chains listed below, sequenced in a study of early T cells in non-severe SARS-CoV-2 infection. From the 5' RACE reads, TCRdb called clonotypes with MiXCR, one entry per CDR3 protein. The sample lists 20,000 to 25,000 distinct CDR3 sequences, around 5% occurring once. Sequencing was done on a sample of whole blood. The source is an adult who was a healthcare worker with PCR-confirmed SARS-CoV-2 infection or an uninfected control (not recorded which).

This clonotype was seen ten or more times. The J gene is TRBJ2-6, the V gene TRBV19, with D unresolved. Germline V gene data show CDR1 as LNHDA and CDR2 as SQIVND (reference sequence). The CDR3 is made up of 18 amino acids. V shed 7 bases and J shed 1 base, with 20 bases lying between them. The CDR3 region has the DNA TGTGCCAGTACCCCCGGCCGCGCCCGTTGGTCTGGGGCCAACGTCCTGACTTTC. Encoded protein: CASTPGRARWSGANVLTF.

This clonotype was seen repeatedly, ten times or more. The chain carries TRBV7-2 and TRBJ2-3, with TRBD2 matching over 7 bases. The germline gives CDR1 SGHTA, CDR2 FQGNSA. This CDR3 has 16 residues. V trimming: 2 bases; J trimming: 0 bases; junction bases outside the gene matches: 5. The CDR3 DNA is TGTGCCAGCAGCTTAAGGCTAGCGGCTAGCACAGATACGCAGTATTTT. This sequence encodes CASSLRLAASTDTQYF.

At least ten counts were recorded for this clonotype. CDR3 sequence reads: CASSLGGGSGNNEQFF. Written as DNA, the CDR3 is TGTGCCAGCAGCTTAGGGGGCGGGAGTGGTAACAATGAGCAGTTCTTC. The V and J genes are TRBV7-9 and TRBJ2-1; 7 nucleotides align to TRBD2. There are 16 residues in the CDR3. J lost 5 bases, V lost 1 base, and 8 bases had no gene match. CDR1 is SEHNR, CDR2 FQNEAQ, per germline (reference sequence).

This clonotype was recorded a few times. The rearrangement uses TRBV10-3 and TRBJ2-1; 11 nucleotides agree with TRBD2. CDR1 and CDR2 (germline): ENHRY, SYGVKD. This CDR3 spans 13 amino acids. Trimming at V came to 4 bases and at J to 10 bases, leaving 3 bases not matched to a gene. CDR3 nucleotide sequence: TGTGCCATCAGTGCACTAGCGGGAGAGGAGCAGTTCTTC. Its translation is CAISALAGEEQFF.

The chain joins TRBV14 to TRBJ1-1, with D unresolved. V was pared by 6 bases and J by 5 bases, with 13 bases between. This CDR3 comprises 13 residues. Germline V gene sequence: CDR1 SGHDN, CDR2 FVKESK. CDR3 DNA sequence: TGTGCCAGCAGTCAACTGGGAGGGACTGAAGCTTTCTTT. Protein: CASSQLGGTEAFF.

By frequency in the sample, this clonotype is medium-sized (0.01 to 0.1%). J is TRBJ2-4 and V is TRBV4-3; D is possibly TRBD1 (6 bases). The CDR3 spans 15 residues. The germline V gene has CDR1 LGHNA and CDR2 YSLEER. Trimming cost V 1 base and J 8 bases, with 15 bases left between them. The CDR3 spells CASSQVNGRGDIQYF. The CDR3 DNA reads as TGCGCCAGCAGCCAAGTTAACGGCAGGGGAGACATTCAGTACTTC.

Many counts were recorded for this clonotype. V and J are TRBV27 and TRBJ2-1, with 11 bases aligning to TRBD2. The CDR3 runs to 18 residues. Germline V CDR1 and CDR2: MNHEY, SMNVEV (reference sequence). Trimming cost V 1 base and J 8 bases; bases outside gene matches: 13. The DNA for the CDR3 is TGTGCCAGCAGTTTATGGGCTCTAAGTAGCGGGAGGGCTTATGAGCAGTTCTTC. Translation gives CASSLWALSSGRAYEQFF.

This clonotype was seen only a few times. J is TRBJ2-1 and V is TRBV7-8; 14 bases are shared with TRBD2. With V trimmed by 5 bases and J by 5 bases, 5 bases remained unmatched. Looked up from germline, CDR1 is SGHVS and CDR2 is FQNEAQ. The CDR3 runs 16 residues. This chain's CDR3 is CASSLGLAGGNNEQFF. The CDR3 DNA sequence: TGTGCCAGCAGCCTCGGACTAGCGGGAGGCAACAATGAGCAGTTCTTC.

This clonotype was seen repeatedly, ten times or more. The chain is built from TRBV29-1 and TRBJ2-1; no clear D. CDR1 is SQVTM, CDR2 ANQGSEA, per germline. This CDR3 spans 16 amino acids. V lost 6 bases to trimming and J lost 3 bases, with 21 bases between them. This chain's CDR3 is CSVDQLSTQDYNEQFF. The CDR3 DNA sequence: TGCAGCGTCGACCAACTCTCGACCCAGGACTACAATGAGCAGTTCTTC.

This clonotype has at least ten counts. The chain is built from TRBV5-6 and TRBJ2-5; D may be TRBD2 (5 bases). Trimming pared 4 bases from V and 6 bases from J, leaving 16 bases between. The CDR3 loop spans 14 amino acids. The germline V gene has CDR1 SGHDT and CDR2 YYEEEE. Written as DNA, the CDR3 is TGTGCCAGCAGCCCCACCTTCGACGGGAAGACCCAGTACTTC. Encoded protein: CASSPTFDGKTQYF.

This clonotype was recorded at least ten times. The chain recombines TRBV28 with TRBJ2-4, with 7 bases that match TRBD1. This CDR3 comprises 16 residues. V trimming: 7 bases; J trimming: 3 bases; junction bases outside the gene matches: 12. Germline V CDR1 and CDR2: MDHEN, SYDVKM. The DNA for the CDR3 is TGTGCCAGCACCAAAACCGGGACAGTTGGCAAAAACATTCAGTACTTC. It yields the protein CASTKTGTVGKNIQYF.

The V call is TRBV27, the J call TRBJ2-2; the D gene is possibly TRBD2 (5 bases). V lost 6 bases to trimming and J lost 6 bases, with 17 bases between them. This CDR3 is built from 15 residues. Germline lookup yields CDR1 MNHEY and CDR2 SMNVEV (reference sequence). CDR3: CASSLGGFSSGELFF. The CDR3 nucleotides read TGTGCCAGCAGCCTCGGAGGATTCTCATCCGGGGAGCTGTTTTTT.

This chain joins TRBV7-8 and TRBJ2-5, with TRBD2 as a possible D gene (6 bases). The CDR3 loop spans 15 amino acids. CDR1 SGHVS and CDR2 FQNEAQ come from the germline V gene. The ends were cut back, 0 bases at V and 5 bases at J, with 13 bases in the middle. CDR3 coding DNA: TGTGCCAGCAGCTTAGCGATGCGGACTACGGAGACCCAGTACTTC. Translated, it gives CASSLAMRTTETQYF.

Many counts were recorded for this clonotype. This chain joins TRBV5-1 and TRBJ2-1; D remains ambiguous. The V gene's germline CDR1 is SGHRS and CDR2 YFSETQ. This CDR3 comprises 13 residues. V shed 2 bases and J shed 1 base, with 4 bases lying between them. In DNA, the CDR3 is TGCGCCAGCAGCTTTGAATCCTACAATGAGCAGTTCTTC. It codes for CASSFESYNEQFF.

This clonotype was counted at least ten times. CDR3 bases: TGTGCCAGCTCACCAACTAACCGAGGGACTGAAGCTTTCTTT. Translated: CASSPTNRGTEAFF. This chain uses TRBV18 with TRBJ1-1, with D uncertain. This CDR3 spans 14 amino acids. Germline V gives CDR1 KGHSH, CDR2 LQKENI. V shed 2 bases and J shed 5 bases, with 12 bases lying between them.

This clonotype was counted many times. This chain uses TRBV4-3 with TRBJ2-7, with TRBD1 identical over 10 bases. This CDR3 comprises 13 residues. Germline V gives CDR1 LGHNA, CDR2 YSLEER. The ends lost 4 bases at V and 7 bases at J; junction bases unmatched: 4. CDR3 DNA: TGCGCCAGCAGCCGGGACAGGGGAGCAGAGCAGTACTTC. It codes for CASSRDRGAEQYF.

By frequency in the sample, this clonotype is medium-sized (0.01 to 0.1%). The chain recombines TRBV20-1 with TRBJ1-1, with D perhaps matching TRBD1 (6 bases). Germline-derived CDR1 and CDR2 are DFQATT and SNEGSKA (reference sequence). The CDR3 runs 15 residues. Trimming stripped 1 base from V and 6 bases from J, with 18 bases between. The CDR3 DNA sequence: TGCAGTGCTAGAGTTTTAGGGGCGCAGGGGCCTGAAGCTTTCTTT. Its translation is CSARVLGAQGPEAFF.

This clonotype showed up just a few times. The chain recombines TRBV12-3 or TRBV12-4 with TRBJ2-3; D uncertain. With 3 bases removed from V and 6 bases from J, the gap between germline ends came to 13 bases. This CDR3 has 14 residues. CDR3 loop: CASSFLVQFDTQYF. For the CDR3, the DNA is TGTGCCAGCAGTTTTTTGGTTCAGTTTGATACGCAGTATTTT.

This clonotype was seen only a few times. This chain uses TRBV20-1 with TRBJ2-3; 9 positions match TRBD2. J was trimmed by 6 bases and V by 0 bases; bases with no gene match: 7. CDR3 length: 15 amino acids. Germline CDR1 is DFQATT and CDR2 is SNEGSKA (reference sequence). Here the CDR3 reads CSAREPGLATDTQYF. In DNA, the CDR3 is TGCAGTGCTAGAGAGCCGGGACTAGCCACGGATACGCAGTATTTT.

This clonotype was observed many times. The chain uses TRBV6-5 and TRBJ2-1, with TRBD2 identical over 9 bases. The CDR3 totals 15 residues. Losses at the gene ends were 6 bases for V and 4 bases for J; bases not matched to a gene: 7. The germline CDR1 and CDR2 sequences are MNHEY and SVGAGI. CDR3 protein: CASREAGGLYNEQFF. CDR3 bases: TGTGCCAGCAGGGAAGCGGGAGGACTTTACAATGAGCAGTTCTTC.

This clonotype was seen many times. This rearrangement joins TRBV3-1 to TRBJ2-7; D remains unclear. CDR3 length equals 14 residues. The V gene lost 1 base and the J gene lost 2 bases, with 9 bases spanning the gap. Germline V lookup: CDR1 LGHDT, CDR2 YNNKEL (reference sequence). The CDR3 here is CASSQVSRAYEQYF. DNA for the CDR3: TGTGCCAGCAGCCAAGTATCGAGAGCCTACGAGCAGTACTTC.

At least ten counts were recorded for this clonotype. V gene TRBV20-1 combines with J gene TRBJ2-7; 13 bases fit TRBD2. The CDR3 is 13 amino acids. Germline CDR1 and CDR2: DFQATT and SNEGSKA (reference sequence). The V gene end was trimmed by 8 bases and the J gene end by 1 base; junction bases not matched to a gene: 2. CDR3 protein: CSWTSGSSYEQYF. The CDR3 DNA reads TGCAGTTGGACTAGCGGGAGTTCCTACGAGCAGTACTTC.

This clonotype was found a few times. The V gene is TRBV20-1, the J gene TRBJ2-1; 9 positions agree with TRBD2. Germline V CDR1 and CDR2: DFQATT, SNEGSKA (reference sequence). The CDR3 contains 18 residues. J lost 6 bases, V lost 0 bases, and 15 bases had no gene match. Here the CDR3 DNA reads TGCAGTGCTAGAGATGGGGGAGGATTTGCGGGAGGGACCAATGAGCAGTTCTTC. Translation: CSARDGGGFAGGTNEQFF.

This clonotype has at least ten counts. V usage is TRBV21-1 and J usage is TRBJ1-1; the D segment call TRBD1 is taken from the table without a DNA check. TRBV21-1 is labeled a pseudogene. The CDR3 loop spans 15 amino acids. CDR3 bases: TGTGCCAGCAGCTTCGAGGGGGCACGGAACACTGAAGCTTTCTTT. Translating gives CASSFEGARNTEAFF.

This clonotype was recorded at least ten times. J is TRBJ2-2 and V is TRBV24-1; D perhaps matches TRBD2 (5 bases). This CDR3 spans 16 amino acids. Germline loops: CDR1 KGHDR, CDR2 SFDVKD. The germline V and J ends were trimmed by 7 bases and 0 bases, with 14 bases remaining between them. CDR3 DNA sequence: TGTGCCACCAGCTCTTCGGGCGGGTCGAACACCGGGGAGCTGTTTTTT. Translated, it gives CATSSSGGSNTGELFF.